The next 27 T cell receptor beta chains were all read from a single sample in a study of STAT3 mutations in large granular lymphocyte leukemia. Study outcomes and limitations: At least one immunodominant TCR beta clonotype appeared in every T-cell large granular lymphocyte leukemia patient.

Produced via immunoSEQ multiplex PCR; TCRdb's table is partial and in-frame only. The table has over a thousand clones, around three quarters seen once. Their antigens are not known. The sequencing input was peripheral blood mononuclear cells. The receptor set was obtained from a woman in her 70s with T-cell large granular lymphocyte leukemia. Some clones in this sample may be carry-over from other donors' samples.

This clone ranks as large. V and J are TRBV6-5 and TRBJ1-2; weak D call: TRBD1 (6 bases). CDR1 and CDR2 from the germline V gene are MNHEY and SVGAGI. This CDR3 is 16 amino acids long. Trimming removed 0 bases from V and 7 bases from J, with 18 bases in between. CDR3 nucleotide sequence: TGTGCCAGCAGTTACTCGCAGGGGCCGGGGCAGGGTGGCTACACCTTC. This gives the protein CASSYSQGPGQGGYTF.

This clone was seen a handful of times. The rearrangement uses TRBV5-5 and TRBJ1-6; D not resolved. Per germline, CDR1 SGHKS and CDR2 YYEKEE (reference sequence). The CDR3 covers 13 residues. The ends were cut back, 7 bases at V and 6 bases at J, with 11 bases in the middle. Here the CDR3 reads CASALKANSPLHF. The CDR3, as DNA: TGTGCCAGCGCCCTGAAGGCTAATTCACCCCTCCACTTT.

In nucleotides, the CDR3 is TGCGCCAGCAGCTTGGCGGGGGCGTCCGCCGGGGAGCTGTTTTTT. This sequence encodes CASSLAGASAGELFF. The chain carries TRBV5-1 and TRBJ2-2; possibly TRBD1 or TRBD2 for D (6 bases each). This CDR3 spans 15 amino acids. V lost 0 bases to trimming and J lost 6 bases, with 12 bases between them. Germline CDR1 is SGHRS and CDR2 is YFSETQ.

The chain is built from TRBV4-3 and TRBJ2-3, with D perhaps matching TRBD1 (5 bases). This CDR3 comprises 14 residues. Trimming removed 4 bases from V and 1 base from J, with 9 bases in between. Germline loops: CDR1 LGHNA, CDR2 YSLEER. CDR3 protein: CASSPRVGTDTQYF. CDR3 nucleotides: TGCGCCAGCAGCCCCAGGGTTGGCACAGATACGCAGTATTTT.

This clone is a singleton in its sample. The genes are TRBV9 and TRBJ2-2; weak D call: TRBD2 (5 bases). CDR3 size: 15 residues. Germline V gene sequence: CDR1 SGDLS, CDR2 YYNGEE. Trimming left V 0 bases short and J 0 bases short, with 6 bases between. Here the CDR3 reads CASSVAGANTGELFF. CDR3 DNA sequence: TGTGCCAGCAGCGTAGCCGGGGCGAACACCGGGGAGCTGTTTTTT.

The chain is built from TRBV5-6 and TRBJ1-5; the D gene is possibly TRBD1 (5 bases). Trimming stripped 2 bases from V and 4 bases from J, with 10 bases between. CDR3 length: 14 residues. The germline CDR1 and CDR2 sequences are SGHDT and YYEEEE. The CDR3, as DNA: TGTGCCAGCAGCTTAGCTACAGGTAATCAGCCCCAGCATTTT. Translating it yields CASSLATGNQPQHF.

This chain uses TRBV18 with TRBJ1-5, with D perhaps TRBD1 (5 bases). Germline-derived CDR1 and CDR2 are KGHSH and LQKENI. The CDR3 loop spans 16 amino acids. V was shortened by 2 bases and J by 2 bases, with 13 bases between the two germline ends. The CDR3 DNA sequence: TGTGCCAGCTCACCAGGTCAGGGTGGGCGCAATCAGCCCCAGCATTTT. Translation: CASSPGQGGRNQPQHF.

CDR3 coding DNA: TGTGCCTGGAGTGGGGGAGAGGCATACTATGGCTACACCTTC. Its translation: CAWSGGEAYYGYTF. The chain combines TRBV30 with TRBJ1-2; D call uncertain. V lost 1 base and J 3 bases, leaving 12 bases between the germline ends. The CDR3 runs to 14 residues. Germline V CDR1 and CDR2: GTSNPN, SVGIG (reference sequence).

This clone appeared a single time. The rearrangement links TRBV18 to TRBJ2-5; tentatively, D is TRBD1 (5 bases). V was trimmed by 2 bases and J by 2 bases, leaving 6 bases between them. This CDR3 has 13 amino acids. Germline V gene sequence: CDR1 KGHSH, CDR2 LQKENI. The CDR3 sequence: CASSPGAQETQYF. The CDR3 DNA sequence: TGTGCCAGCTCACCAGGGGCACAAGAGACCCAGTACTTC.

The CDR3 DNA is TGTGCCAGCAGCGTAGCCTGGGACCAAGAGACCCAGTACTTC. The encoded protein is CASSVAWDQETQYF. The J gene is TRBJ2-5, the V gene TRBV9; D call uncertain. The germline CDR1 and CDR2 sequences are SGDLS and YYNGEE. The CDR3 is 14 residues long. The V gene lost 0 bases and the J gene lost 0 bases, with 6 bases spanning the gap.

V is TRBV6-1 and J is TRBJ1-2, with D tentatively TRBD1 (5 bases). This CDR3 region has 14 residues. Germline CDR1 and CDR2: MNHNS and SASEGT. Trimming took off 4 bases at V and 3 bases at J, with 12 bases between the two ends. CDR3 bases: TGTGCCAGCAGTGGATCCGGGACTCACTATGGCTACACCTTC. It encodes CASSGSGTHYGYTF.

This clone was detected a few times. This chain joins TRBV5-1 and TRBJ2-3; D not resolved. Deletions cut 3 bases from V and 5 bases from J, with 4 bases between. The CDR3 loop spans 11 amino acids. The V gene's germline CDR1 is SGHRS and CDR2 YFSETQ. CDR3 amino acids: CASSWQDTQYF. The CDR3 region has the DNA TGCGCCAGCAGCTGGCAAGATACGCAGTATTTT.

By its share, this clone is large. V gene TRBV10-3 combines with J gene TRBJ1-6; the D is unclear. The CDR3 runs 15 residues. The V end lost 8 bases, the J end lost 6 bases, and 17 bases lay between the germline ends. Germline CDR1 reads ENHRY; CDR2 reads SYGVKD. Written as DNA, the CDR3 is TGTGCCATCGCCACAAGTGGCCTGGGTAATTCACCCCTCCACTTT. Translated, it gives CAIATSGLGNSPLHF.

V and J are TRBV6-5 and TRBJ2-7; D possibly corresponds to TRBD2 (5 bases). Germline-derived CDR1 and CDR2 are MNHEY and SVGAGI. Trimming removed 6 bases at V and 4 bases at J, with 10 bases between. The CDR3 has 12 residues. The CDR3 here is CASRNDYYEQYF. CDR3 bases: TGTGCCAGCAGGAACGACTATTACGAGCAGTACTTC.

The rearrangement joins TRBV4-3 to TRBJ2-2; D uncertain. There are 18 residues in the CDR3. Per germline, CDR1 LGHNA and CDR2 YSLEER. V was clipped by 1 base and J by 4 bases, with 19 bases between them. CDR3 residues: CASSQVIVGSTFTGELFF. The CDR3 DNA reads TGCGCCAGCAGCCAAGTGATTGTTGGATCCACTTTCACCGGGGAGCTGTTTTTT.

The chain combines TRBV5-1 with TRBJ2-1; 10 bases map to TRBD2. Trimming cost V 5 bases and J 5 bases; bases outside gene matches: 13. The length of the CDR3 is 17 residues. Germline V lookup: CDR1 SGHRS, CDR2 YFSETQ. CDR3 nucleotides: TGCGCCAGCAGACGAGAGCGGGGGGGCTGGTTACACAATGAGCAGTTCTTC. Encoded protein: CASRRERGGWLHNEQFF.

This clone is classed as large. This rearrangement joins TRBV18 to TRBJ2-6, with unresolved D. Germline CDR1 reads KGHSH; CDR2 reads LQKENI. The CDR3 has 14 residues. Between the trimmed V and J ends, which lost 6 bases and 8 bases, there was a span of 14 bases. The DNA of the CDR3 is TGTGCCAGCTCTCTGAGTTTGGGATCCAACGTCCTGACTTTC. It is translated as CASSLSLGSNVLTF.

V and J are TRBV5-1 and TRBJ2-3; possibly TRBD1 for D (6 bases). This CDR3 spans 18 amino acids. With 0 bases removed from V and 2 bases from J, the gap between germline ends came to 19 bases. Germline CDR1 SGHRS, CDR2 YFSETQ. The CDR3 sequence is CASSLDALRDTNTDTQYF. The CDR3 DNA reads as TGCGCCAGCAGCTTGGACGCTCTAAGGGACACCAACACAGATACGCAGTATTTT. The variable domain in full, completed from reference TRBV5-1 and TRBJ2-3, reads KAGVTQTPRYLIKTRGQQVTLSCSPISGHRSVSWYQQTPGQGLQFLFEYFSETQRNKGNFPGRFSGRQFSNSRSEMNVSTLELGDSALYLCASSLDALRDTNTDTQYFGPGTRLTVL.

The V and J genes are TRBV18 and TRBJ1-2; 9 nucleotides align to TRBD1. The CDR3 loop spans 15 amino acids. The V gene end was trimmed by 2 bases and the J gene end by 6 bases; junction bases not matched to a gene: 7. CDR1 is KGHSH and CDR2 is LQKENI in the germline V gene. Here the CDR3 reads CASSPVVGQGHGYTF. DNA for the CDR3: TGTGCCAGCTCACCAGTAGTCGGACAGGGGCATGGCTACACCTTC.

The sample holds one count of this clone. The chain joins TRBV7-9 to TRBJ2-3; D unresolved. Germline V lookup: CDR1 SEHNR, CDR2 FQNEAQ (reference sequence). The CDR3 sequence is 15 residues long. Trimming pared 0 bases from V and 2 bases from J, leaving 9 bases between. The CDR3 region is CASSLARQLTDTQYF. Here the CDR3 DNA reads TGTGCCAGCAGCTTAGCCAGACAACTCACAGATACGCAGTATTTT. Full variable domain (outside the CDR3, taken from reference TRBV7-9 and TRBJ2-3): DTGVSQNPRHKITKRGQNVTFRCDPISEHNRLYWYRQTLGQGPEFLTYFQNEAQLEKSRLLSDRFSAERPKGSFSTLEIQRTEQGDSAMYLCASSLARQLTDTQYFGPGTRLTVL.

This clone is judged large. The chain couples TRBV5-4 to TRBJ1-3; perhaps TRBD1 as D (5 bases). The germline CDR1 and CDR2 sequences are SGHNT and YYREEE (reference sequence). The V end was cut by 0 bases, the J end by 2 bases, with 12 bases between. The CDR3 extends over 16 amino acids. CDR3 residues: CASSLGIAGTGNTIYF. Written as DNA, the CDR3 is TGTGCCAGCAGCTTGGGGATCGCAGGGACTGGAAACACCATATATTTT.

This chain links TRBV18 with TRBJ2-1; the match to TRBD2 covers 12 bases. V was clipped by 3 bases and J by 1 base; unmatched bases: 10. Germline V gene data show CDR1 as KGHSH and CDR2 as LQKENI. This CDR3 is 19 amino acids long. Here the CDR3 reads CASSPISSGGAASYNEQFF. The CDR3 coding sequence is TGTGCCAGCTCACCGATCTCTAGCGGGGGGGCCGCATCCTACAATGAGCAGTTCTTC.

The chain recombines TRBV6-6 with TRBJ2-7; D possibly corresponds to TRBD2 (6 bases). Germline V gives CDR1 MNHNY, CDR2 SVGAGI (reference sequence). CDR3 length equals 11 residues. Trimming took off 10 bases at V and 4 bases at J, with 11 bases between the two ends. CDR3 loop: CATSRGYEQYF. CDR3 DNA: TGTGCCACTTCTCGGGGGTACGAGCAGTACTTC.

The rearrangement joins TRBV27 to TRBJ1-2; no firm D call. The length of the CDR3 is 15 residues. Germline CDR1 and CDR2: MNHEY and SMNVEV (reference sequence). Trimming cost V 3 bases and J 7 bases, with 18 bases left between them. CDR3 sequence (DNA): TGTGCCAGCAGTTTGTCTGGCACCCCATTCGGTGGCTACACCTTC. Translating it yields CASSLSGTPFGGYTF.

The CDR3 loop reads CATTPRVGFPPEQFF. Here the CDR3 DNA reads TGTGCCACTACTCCCCGGGTTGGATTCCCTCCGGAGCAGTTCTTC. This chain links TRBV2 with TRBJ2-1; the D is unclear. Per the germline V gene, CDR1 is SNHLY and CDR2 is FYNNEI. V was pared by 10 bases and J by 10 bases, with 26 bases between. The length of the CDR3 is 15 residues. The full variable domain, completed using reference TRBV2 and TRBJ2-1, is EPEVTQTPSHQVTQMGQEVILRCVPISNHLYFYWYRQILGQKVEFLVSFYNNEISEKSEIFDDQFSVERPDGSNFTLKIRSTKLEDSAMYFCATTPRVGFPPEQFFGPGTRLTVL.

The genes are TRBV10-3 and TRBJ1-2, with D maybe TRBD1 (5 bases). The length of the CDR3 is 15 residues. CDR1 is ENHRY and CDR2 is SYGVKD in the germline V gene. Trimming removed 3 bases from V and 4 bases from J, with 15 bases in between. In DNA, the CDR3 is TGTGCCATCAGTGAAGGGCAGGGTAGCAGCTATGGCTACACCTTC. This gives the protein CAISEGQGSSYGYTF.

This chain uses TRBV5-5 with TRBJ2-7, with D perhaps assigned TRBD1 or TRBD2 (6 bases each). Germline CDR1 and CDR2: SGHKS and YYEKEE (reference sequence). The CDR3 loop spans 14 amino acids. Trimming pared 0 bases from V and 2 bases from J, leaving 9 bases between. CDR3 sequence reads: CASSLVGGTYEQYF. In DNA, the CDR3 is TGTGCCAGCAGCTTGGTGGGGGGCACCTACGAGCAGTACTTC.